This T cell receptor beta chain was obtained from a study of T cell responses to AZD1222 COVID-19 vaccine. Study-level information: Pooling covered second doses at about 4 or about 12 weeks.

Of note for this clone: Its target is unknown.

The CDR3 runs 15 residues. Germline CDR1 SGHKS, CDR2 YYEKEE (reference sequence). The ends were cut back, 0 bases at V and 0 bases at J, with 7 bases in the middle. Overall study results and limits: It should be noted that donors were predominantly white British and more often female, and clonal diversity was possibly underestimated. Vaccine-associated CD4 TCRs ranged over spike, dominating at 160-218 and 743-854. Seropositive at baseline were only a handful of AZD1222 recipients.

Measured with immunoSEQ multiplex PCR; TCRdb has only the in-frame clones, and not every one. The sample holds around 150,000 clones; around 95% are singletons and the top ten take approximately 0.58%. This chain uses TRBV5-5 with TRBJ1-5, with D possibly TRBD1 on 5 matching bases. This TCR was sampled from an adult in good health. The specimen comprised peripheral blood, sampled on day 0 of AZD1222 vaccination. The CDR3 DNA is TGTGCCAGCAGCTTGGACGGGGGTAGCAATCAGCCCCAGCATTTT. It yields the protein CASSLDGGSNQPQHF.